This T cell receptor beta chain was found in a study of response to subunit inactivated influenza vaccine. MiXCR, run by TCRdb on the RT-PCR reads, gives a single entry per CDR3 protein. The sample lists about 520,000 distinct CDR3 sequences; approximately 24% were seen once. The study's findings and limits: The authors suggested that few new T cells are recruited per seasonal influenza vaccination.

Regarding this clonotype: Its specificity is unknown.

Material: CD4+ T cells sorted from PBMCs, obtained 5 days after vaccination. This TCR derives from a man aged 50 to 59 who received an inactivated influenza vaccine.

CDR3 sequence reads: CASSSRTGETQYF. The CDR3 DNA follows: TGTGCCAGCAGCTCCCGGACAGGGGAGACCCAGTACTTC. This chain links TRBV7-9 with TRBJ2-5; 8 bases fit TRBD1. Trimming removed 4 bases from V and 5 bases from J; junction bases left unmatched: 3. CDR1 is SEHNR and CDR2 is FQNEAQ in the germline V gene (reference sequence). The CDR3 is 13 amino acids.